The 15 T cell receptor beta chains given below trace back to one sample, sequenced in a study of regulatory T cells in long-lasting Graves disease (dated by TCRdb to 2020 to 2022). Library preparation employed multiplex PCR. Sequencing relied on an Illumina HiSeq 4000. CDR3 regions were amplified by Arm-PCR with iRepertoire HTBI primers to construct TCR beta libraries. TCRdb itself trimmed the public reads at Q25 with fastp, ran MiXCR and retained productive beta chains. Here each entry gathers all rows of one CDR3 protein and keeps the most common genes and DNA. A total of more than 350,000 distinct CDR3 sequences appear in this sample, around a fifth of them only once. 13% to 15% of the sample is held by the ten biggest clonotypes. Reading the label with the study, this specimen's time point is: persistent/refractory GD, antithyroid drugs over 5 years with positive TRAb. For both TCR sequencing and RNA sequencing, RNA was extracted from PBMCs in TRIzol.

Sequencing was performed on peripheral blood mononuclear cells (PBMCs), taken when the disease was refractory, from a patient treated with antithyroid drugs. The receptors shown here come from a female donor with Graves disease.

In this sample, this clonotype turned up many times. This chain uses TRBV6-1 with TRBJ2-7; D is perhaps TRBD2 (6 bases). V was pared by 7 bases and J by 3 bases, with 13 bases between. The CDR3 totals 13 residues. Germline CDR1 is MNHNS and CDR2 is SASEGT. The CDR3 DNA reads TGTGCCAGCACCCAACGGACTAACTACGAGCAGTACTTC. It encodes CASTQRTNYEQYF.

At least ten counts were recorded for this clonotype. V gene TRBV7-9 combines with J gene TRBJ1-1; D is undetermined. Looked up from germline, CDR1 is SEHNR and CDR2 is FQNEAQ (reference sequence). The CDR3 is 13 residues long. V was cut by 5 bases and J by 1 base, with 8 bases left in between. The CDR3 DNA reads as TGTGCCAGCAGCCGCGACGCGAACACTGAAGCTTTCTTT. Translated, it gives CASSRDANTEAFF.

This clonotype was counted at least ten times. The V call is TRBV19, the J call TRBJ1-4; TRBD1 matches at 8 bases. The CDR3 totals 11 residues. With 7 bases clipped from V and 14 bases from J, the junction kept 6 bases outside the gene matches. In germline, CDR1 is LNHDA, CDR2 SQIVND (reference sequence). The CDR3: CASNGDRGLFF. CDR3 sequence (DNA): TGTGCCAGTAACGGCGACAGGGGTCTGTTTTTT.

The chain is built from TRBV4-2 and TRBJ2-5, with TRBD2 matching 8 bases. This CDR3 has 20 residues. After removal of 1 base from V and 5 bases from J, the junction contained 21 bases not matched to a gene. Germline V gene sequence: CDR1 LGHNA, CDR2 YNFKEQ. The CDR3 reads CASSQVRRRGGGPVWETQYF. The CDR3 region has the DNA TGTGCCAGCAGCCAAGTTCGACGTCGGGGGGGAGGGCCTGTGTGGGAGACCCAGTACTTC.

The V and J genes are TRBV11-2 and TRBJ2-1; perhaps TRBD1 as D (5 bases). CDR3 length: 12 amino acids. V was trimmed by 5 bases and J by 9 bases, leaving 11 bases between them. Germline lookup yields CDR1 SGHAT and CDR2 FQNNGV. CDR3 region: CASSNGHGEQFF. DNA for the CDR3: TGTGCCAGCAGCAACGGACACGGTGAGCAGTTCTTC.

On this clonotype itself: This may arise from a read error, as a much more abundant clone is one base away. CDR3 in DNA: TGTGCCAGCCGACAGGGACGCGGAGAAAAACTGTTTTTT. Its translation: CASRQGRGEKLFF. This sequence joins TRBV28 and TRBJ1-4, with 7 bases fitting TRBD1. CDR1 and CDR2 from the germline V gene are MDHEN and SYDVKM. After removal of 8 bases from V and 8 bases from J, the junction contained 8 bases not matched to a gene. This CDR3 comprises 13 residues.

This sequence joins TRBV9 and TRBJ2-1, with 9 nucleotides matching TRBD2. Trimming at V came to 2 bases and at J to 10 bases, leaving 7 bases not matched to a gene. Germline CDR1 is SGDLS and CDR2 is YYNGEE. CDR3 length: 14 amino acids. The CDR3 nucleotides are TGTGCCAGCAGCGTCGCTAGCGGGATAGGGGAGCAGTTCTTC. Its translation is CASSVASGIGEQFF.

This clonotype was found many times. This chain joins TRBV2 and TRBJ2-7; a weak D match, TRBD2 (5 bases). V dropped 6 bases and J dropped 2 bases, with 14 bases sitting between them. Germline CDR1 is SNHLY and CDR2 is FYNNEI. This CDR3 comprises 14 residues. CDR3 nucleotides: TGTGCCAGCAGCGGAGTTGGGAGCCCCTACGAGCAGTACTTC. It translates to CASSGVGSPYEQYF.

This sequence joins TRBV19 and TRBJ2-7; 7 nucleotides line up with TRBD1. With V trimmed by 4 bases and J by 3 bases, 6 bases remained unmatched. The CDR3 sequence is 14 residues long. CDR1 is LNHDA, CDR2 SQIVND, per germline (reference sequence). CDR3 coding DNA: TGTGCCAGTAGTACACTGGACAGGATCTACGAGCAGTACTTC. Encoded protein: CASSTLDRIYEQYF.

V is TRBV9 and J is TRBJ2-7; 11 bases align to TRBD2. CDR1 and CDR2 (germline): SGDLS, YYNGEE. The CDR3 covers 15 residues. The ends lost 2 bases at V and 3 bases at J; junction bases unmatched: 4. CDR3 loop: CASSVGTSGHYEQYF. As DNA, the CDR3 is TGTGCCAGCAGCGTCGGGACTAGCGGACACTACGAGCAGTACTTC.

This clonotype has at least ten counts. The CDR3 nucleotides read TGCAGCGTTGAAGAAGTCGGTGACTATGGCTACACCTTC. Translating it yields CSVEEVGDYGYTF. V and J are TRBV29-1 and TRBJ1-2; D uncertain. V was pared by 0 bases and J by 3 bases, with 8 bases between. Germline loops: CDR1 SQVTM, CDR2 ANQGSEA. This CDR3 contains 13 residues.

This clonotype showed up many times. The rearrangement uses TRBV7-9 and TRBJ2-5; no definite D call. V lost 3 bases, J lost 1 base, and 9 bases lay in between. This CDR3 has 14 residues. CDR1 is SEHNR, CDR2 FQNEAQ, per germline (reference sequence). CDR3 bases: TGTGCCAGCAGCTTCCAAACACTCCAAGAGACCCAGTACTTC. This codes for CASSFQTLQETQYF.

This chain joins TRBV20-1 and TRBJ2-7, with 14 positions matching TRBD2. CDR1 DFQATT and CDR2 SNEGSKA come from the germline V gene (reference sequence). This CDR3 contains 17 residues. The ends lost 2 bases at V and 0 bases at J; junction bases unmatched: 6. CDR3 in DNA: TGCAGTGCTAGACCCGGGACTAGCGGGAGCCTCTCCTACGAGCAGTACTTC. Translating gives CSARPGTSGSLSYEQYF.

This clonotype was seen many times. The chain couples TRBV12-3 or TRBV12-4 to TRBJ1-2; maybe TRBD1 (6 bases). The CDR3 extends over 12 amino acids. V dropped 4 bases and J dropped 4 bases, with 7 bases sitting between them. The CDR3 DNA reads TGTGCCAGCAGTTGGGGGCCCTATGGCTACACCTTC. Protein sequence: CASSWGPYGYTF.

In regard to this clonotype: This sequence may be a read error, since a much larger clone differs from it by one base. As the CDR3 is not closed by the conserved phenylalanine or tryptophan, this likely results from a read error. The gene calls are TRBV10-3 and TRBJ2-7, with 10 nucleotides matching TRBD2. The germline V gene has CDR1 ENHRY and CDR2 SYGVKD. CDR3 length: 16 amino acids. V was pared by 6 bases and J by 3 bases, with 11 bases of the junction left unmatched. The CDR3 DNA is TGTGCCATCAGAGACAGCGGGAGGGCCTACCGCTACGAGCAGTACTCC. Its translation: CAIRDSGRAYRYEQYS.